Sequencing of this T cell receptor (beta chain) was carried out in a study of cytomegalovirus exposure and HLA in healthy donors. CDR1 is SGDLS, CDR2 YYNGEE, per germline. The J segment lost 3 bases and the V segment lost 3 bases, leaving 6 bases of the junction unmatched. The CDR3 spans 14 residues. It was with 60 Vbeta and 13 Jbeta primers that the PCR ran. TCRdb's copy holds only in-frame clones and misses some; the assay was immunoSEQ multiplex PCR. Of under 150,000 clones listed, about 81% were seen once; the top ten hold 5.5% to 7.5%. The specimen sequenced was PBMCs. The clonotype originates from a woman aged 40-49 years in good health and CMV-seropositive. This rearrangement joins TRBV9 to TRBJ2-7; 7 bases are a match to TRBD1. The CDR3 DNA is TGTGCCAGCAGCGCCCCGGGACAGTACTACGAGCAGTACTTC. Protein product: CASSAPGQYYEQYF.